These T cell receptor beta chains were read from a single sample in a study of blood T cell repertoires in COVID-19. Profiling relied on immunoSEQ multiplex PCR, and the TCRdb table lists in-frame clones only, not all of them. The table has 300,000 to 400,000 clones, 88% seen once. The sample consisted of PBMCs or T cells enriched from blood (not recorded which). The source of these receptors is a woman in her twenties or thirties with acute COVID-19. The CDR3 runs from the conserved cysteine through the conserved F or W. The order of the fields is J gene, V gene, D gene, clone size, CDR3 protein, CDR3 DNA. D genes are given only for firm matches. Size is stated for part of the rows, as once, few or many counts, or as a class when the clone is expanded.

J: TRBJ1-4; V: TRBV9; D: -; size: -; CDR3: CASSVGDTRRKLFF; DNA: TGTGCCAGCAGCGTAGGCGACACCAGGCGAAAACTGTTTTTT
J: TRBJ1-5; V: TRBV4-3; D: -; size: -; CDR3: CASSLSQGSGQPQHF; DNA: TGCGCCAGCAGCCTCAGCCAGGGGAGTGGGCAGCCCCAGCATTTT
J: TRBJ2-1; V: TRBV5-1; D: TRBD2; size: -; CDR3: CASSLARSGGASYNEQFF; DNA: TGCGCCAGCAGCTTGGCCAGAAGCGGGGGGGCTTCCTACAATGAGCAGTTCTTC
J: TRBJ2-1; V: TRBV7-3; D: TRBD1; size: -; CDR3: CASSQGGRGRYNEQFF; DNA: TGTGCCAGCAGCCAAGGGGGCAGGGGGAGATACAATGAGCAGTTCTTC
J: TRBJ2-2; V: TRBV4-1; D: -; size: -; CDR3: CASRGQGENTGELFF; DNA: TGCGCCAGCAGGGGCCAGGGCGAAAACACCGGGGAGCTGTTTTTT
J: TRBJ2-1; V: TRBV14; D: TRBD2; size: -; CDR3: CASSQDRGGHAYNEQFF; DNA: TGTGCCAGCAGCCAAGATCGGGGGGGTCACGCCTACAATGAGCAGTTCTTC
J: TRBJ1-1; V: TRBV30; D: -; size: -; CDR3: CAWSRGAEAFF; DNA: TGTGCCTGGAGCAGGGGCGCTGAAGCTTTCTTT
J: TRBJ2-5; V: TRBV30; D: TRBD2; size: -; CDR3: CAWTGGAWGETQYF; DNA: TGTGCCTGGACGGGGGGGGCCTGGGGAGAGACCCAGTACTTC
J: TRBJ2-2; V: TRBV10-3; D: -; size: once; CDR3: CAASGNTGELFF; DNA: TGTGCCGCGAGTGGGAACACCGGGGAGCTGTTTTTT
J: TRBJ2-7; V: TRBV6-5; D: TRBD2; size: -; CDR3: CASSYLSGGTYEQYF; DNA: TGTGCCAGCAGTTATTTAAGCGGGGGGACTTACGAGCAGTACTTC
J: TRBJ2-1; V: TRBV7-2; D: -; size: -; CDR3: CASSIQTQVNEQFF; DNA: TGTGCCAGCAGCATCCAAACCCAGGTTAATGAGCAGTTCTTC
J: TRBJ1-2; V: TRBV29-1; D: TRBD1; size: -; CDR3: CSVVGQGENYGYTF; DNA: TGCAGCGTTGTGGGGCAGGGGGAAAACTATGGCTACACCTTC
J: TRBJ2-5; V: TRBV25-1; D: -; size: once; CDR3: CASSEFGRGETQYF; DNA: TGTGCCAGCAGTGAATTTGGCAGAGGGGAGACCCAGTACTTC
J: TRBJ2-3; V: TRBV18; D: TRBD2; size: once; CDR3: CASSPTQTSGGVSSTDTQYF; DNA: TGTGCCAGCTCACCGACTCAGACTAGCGGGGGAGTCTCTAGCACAGATACGCAGTATTTT
J: TRBJ1-1; V: TRBV5-1; D: -; size: -; CDR3: CASSFIIGNTEAFF; DNA: TGCGCCAGCAGCTTTATCATCGGGAACACTGAAGCTTTCTTT
J: TRBJ1-2; V: TRBV5-1; D: -; size: once; CDR3: CASSFGKGVNYGYTF; DNA: TGCGCCAGCAGCTTTGGAAAGGGAGTTAACTATGGCTACACCTTC
J: TRBJ2-5; V: TRBV9; D: -; size: -; CDR3: CASSVSAAGEETQYF; DNA: TGTGCCAGCAGCGTATCTGCAGCCGGGGAGGAGACCCAGTACTTC
J: TRBJ1-2; V: TRBV28; D: TRBD1; size: -; CDR3: CASRLGTDYGYTF; DNA: TGTGCCAGCAGACTCGGGACAGACTATGGCTACACCTTC
J: TRBJ2-1; V: TRBV7-3; D: -; size: -; CDR3: CASSLTPGYNEQFF; DNA: TGTGCCAGCAGCTTAACTCCGGGTTACAATGAGCAGTTCTTC
J: TRBJ1-5; V: TRBV20-1; D: -; size: -; CDR3: CSARDRFNQPQHF; DNA: TGCAGTGCTCGTGACAGGTTCAATCAGCCCCAGCATTTT
J: TRBJ2-7; V: TRBV24-1; D: TRBD1; size: once; CDR3: CATSESGQGSPEQYF; DNA: TGTGCCACCAGTGAGTCGGGACAGGGTTCTCCCGAGCAGTACTTC
J: TRBJ1-2; V: TRBV18; D: -; size: -; CDR3: CASSQMEGAYTF; DNA: TGTGCCAGCTCACAAATGGAAGGGGCCTACACCTTC
J: TRBJ1-2; V: TRBV6-5; D: -; size: -; CDR3: CVCSDIDGYTF; DNA: TGTGTATGTTCGGACATCGATGGCTACACCTTC
J: TRBJ2-2; V: TRBV7-6; D: -; size: -; CDR3: CASSLATDANTGELFF; DNA: TGTGCCAGCAGCTTAGCCACAGACGCGAACACCGGGGAGCTGTTTTTT
J: TRBJ2-7; V: TRBV11-1; D: -; size: -; CDR3: CASRGWAQQPYEQYF; DNA: TGTGCCAGCAGAGGTTGGGCGCAACAACCCTACGAGCAGTACTTC
J: TRBJ2-7; V: TRBV7-3; D: -; size: -; CDR3: CASSWGDLYEQYF; DNA: TGTGCCAGCAGCTGGGGCGACCTCTACGAGCAGTACTTC
J: TRBJ2-7; V: TRBV4-1; D: TRBD1; size: few; CDR3: CASSAMDRGRGEQYF; DNA: TGCGCCAGCAGCGCAATGGACAGGGGGCGAGGCGAGCAGTACTTC